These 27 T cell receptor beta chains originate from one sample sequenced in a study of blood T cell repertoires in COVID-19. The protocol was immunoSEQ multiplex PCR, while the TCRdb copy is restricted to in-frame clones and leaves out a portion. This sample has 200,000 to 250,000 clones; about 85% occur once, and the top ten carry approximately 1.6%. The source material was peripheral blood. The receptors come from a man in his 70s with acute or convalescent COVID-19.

CDR3 sequence: CASSLIRGSYEQYF. The CDR3 bases are TGTGCCAGCAGCTTAATCAGAGGGTCATACGAGCAGTACTTC. The chain recombines TRBV7-2 with TRBJ2-7; tentatively, D is TRBD2 (5 bases). V was clipped by 2 bases and J by 4 bases, with 12 bases between them. This CDR3 contains 14 residues. CDR1 and CDR2 from the germline V gene are SGHTA and FQGNSA.

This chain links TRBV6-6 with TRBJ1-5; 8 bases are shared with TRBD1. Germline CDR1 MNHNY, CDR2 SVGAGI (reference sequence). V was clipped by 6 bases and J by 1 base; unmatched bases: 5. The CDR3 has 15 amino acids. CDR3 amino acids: CASRRTGSSNQPQHF. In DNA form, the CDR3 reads TGTGCCAGCAGAAGGACAGGGTCGAGCAATCAGCCCCAGCATTTT.

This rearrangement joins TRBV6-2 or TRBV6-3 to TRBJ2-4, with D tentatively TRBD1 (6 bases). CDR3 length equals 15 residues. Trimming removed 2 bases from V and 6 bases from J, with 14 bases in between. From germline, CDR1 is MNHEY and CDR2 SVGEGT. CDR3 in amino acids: CASSYPQGYGNIQYF. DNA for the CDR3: TGTGCCAGCAGTTACCCCCAGGGGTACGGAAACATTCAGTACTTC.

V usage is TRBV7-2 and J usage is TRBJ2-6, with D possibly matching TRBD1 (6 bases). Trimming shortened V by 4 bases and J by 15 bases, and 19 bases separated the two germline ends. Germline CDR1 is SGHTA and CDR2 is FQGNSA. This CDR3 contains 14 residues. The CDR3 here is CASSSGATGPGLTF. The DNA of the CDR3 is TGTGCCAGCAGCTCTGGGGCTACAGGGCCAGGCCTGACTTTC.

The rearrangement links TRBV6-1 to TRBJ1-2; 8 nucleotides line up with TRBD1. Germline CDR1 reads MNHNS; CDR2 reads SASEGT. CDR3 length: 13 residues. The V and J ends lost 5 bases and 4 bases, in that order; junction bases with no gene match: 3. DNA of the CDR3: TGTGCCAGCAGTCCAGGGGGCGCCTATGGCTACACCTTC. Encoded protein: CASSPGGAYGYTF.

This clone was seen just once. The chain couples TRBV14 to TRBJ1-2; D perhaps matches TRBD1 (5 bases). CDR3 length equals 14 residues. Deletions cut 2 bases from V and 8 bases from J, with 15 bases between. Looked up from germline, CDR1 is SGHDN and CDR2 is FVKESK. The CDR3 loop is CASSQMGPGAGYTF. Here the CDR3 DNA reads TGTGCCAGCAGCCAAATGGGACCGGGAGCGGGCTACACCTTC.

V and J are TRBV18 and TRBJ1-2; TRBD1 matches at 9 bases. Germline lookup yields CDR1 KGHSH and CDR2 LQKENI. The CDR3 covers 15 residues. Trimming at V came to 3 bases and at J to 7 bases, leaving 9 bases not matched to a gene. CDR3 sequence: CASSPGQGIYLGYTF. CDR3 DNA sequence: TGTGCCAGCTCACCGGGACAGGGTATTTATCTTGGCTACACCTTC. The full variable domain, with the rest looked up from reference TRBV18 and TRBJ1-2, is NAGVMQNPRHLVRRRGQEARLRCSPMKGHSHVYWYRQLPEEGLKFMVYLQKENIIDESGMPKERFSAEFPKEGPSILRIQQVVRGDSAAYFCASSPGQGIYLGYTFGSGTRLTVV.

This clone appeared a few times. In DNA, the CDR3 is TGTGCCAGCAGCGGGACAGCTACCTCCTACAATGAGCAGTTCTTC. Its translation: CASSGTATSYNEQFF. The rearrangement uses TRBV7-9 and TRBJ2-1; 7 bases line up with TRBD1. The CDR3 covers 15 residues. Germline assignment: CDR1 SEHNR and CDR2 FQNEAQ (reference sequence). V lost 5 bases and J lost 0; bases outside the gene matches: 4.

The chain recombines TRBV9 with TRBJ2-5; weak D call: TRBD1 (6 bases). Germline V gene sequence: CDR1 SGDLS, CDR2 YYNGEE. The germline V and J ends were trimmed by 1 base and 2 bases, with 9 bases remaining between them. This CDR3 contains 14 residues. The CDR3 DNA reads TGTGCCAGCAGCGTAAGCAGGGGACAAGAGACCCAGTACTTC. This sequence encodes CASSVSRGQETQYF.

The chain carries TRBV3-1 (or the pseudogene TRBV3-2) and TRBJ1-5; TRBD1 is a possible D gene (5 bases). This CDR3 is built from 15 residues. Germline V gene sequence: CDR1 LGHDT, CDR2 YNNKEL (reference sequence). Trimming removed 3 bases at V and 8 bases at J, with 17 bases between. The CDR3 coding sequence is TGTGCCAGCAGCCATAGGGGTGCGTTTGGGGAGCCCCAGCATTTT. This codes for CASSHRGAFGEPQHF.

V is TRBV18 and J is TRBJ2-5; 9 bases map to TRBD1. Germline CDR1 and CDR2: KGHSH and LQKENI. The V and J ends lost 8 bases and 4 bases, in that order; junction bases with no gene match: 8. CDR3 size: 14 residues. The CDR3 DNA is TGTGCCAGCCGTCGAACAGGGGGCGGAGAGACCCAGTACTTC. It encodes CASRRTGGGETQYF. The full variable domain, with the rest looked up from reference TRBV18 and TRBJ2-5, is NAGVMQNPRHLVRRRGQEARLRCSPMKGHSHVYWYRQLPEEGLKFMVYLQKENIIDESGMPKERFSAEFPKEGPSILRIQQVVRGDSAAYFCASRRTGGGETQYFGPGTRLLVL.

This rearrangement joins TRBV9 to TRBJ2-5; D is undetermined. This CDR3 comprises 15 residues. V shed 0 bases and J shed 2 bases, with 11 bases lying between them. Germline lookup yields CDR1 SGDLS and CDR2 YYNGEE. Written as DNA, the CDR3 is TGTGCCAGCAGCGTAGAGCCTGTACGTCAAGAGACCCAGTACTTC. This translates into CASSVEPVRQETQYF.

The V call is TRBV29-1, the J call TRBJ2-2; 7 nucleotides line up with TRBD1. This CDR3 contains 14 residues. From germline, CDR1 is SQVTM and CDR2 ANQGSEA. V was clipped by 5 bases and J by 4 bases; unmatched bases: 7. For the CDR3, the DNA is TGCAGCGTTCGACAGGGCTGGGGCACCGGGGAGCTGTTTTTT. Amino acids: CSVRQGWGTGELFF.

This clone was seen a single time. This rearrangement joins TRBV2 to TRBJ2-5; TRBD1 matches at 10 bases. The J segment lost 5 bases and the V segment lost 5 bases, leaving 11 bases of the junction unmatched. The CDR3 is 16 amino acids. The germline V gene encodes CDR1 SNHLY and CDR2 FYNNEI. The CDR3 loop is CASSTSGTGVGETQYF. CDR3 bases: TGTGCCAGCAGTACCTCCGGGACAGGGGTGGGGGAGACCCAGTACTTC.

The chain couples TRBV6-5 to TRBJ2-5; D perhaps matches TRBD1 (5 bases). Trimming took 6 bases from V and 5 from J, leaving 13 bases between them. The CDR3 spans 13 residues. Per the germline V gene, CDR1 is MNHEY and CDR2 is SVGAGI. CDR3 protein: CASRVQGVETQYF. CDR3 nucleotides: TGTGCCAGCAGGGTTCAGGGTGTGGAGACCCAGTACTTC.

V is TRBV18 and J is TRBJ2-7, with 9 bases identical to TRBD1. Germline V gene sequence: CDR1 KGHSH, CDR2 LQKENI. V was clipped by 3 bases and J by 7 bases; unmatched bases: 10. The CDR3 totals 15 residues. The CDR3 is CASSPPTGGVWEQYF. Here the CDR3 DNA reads TGTGCCAGCTCACCGCCGACAGGGGGTGTGTGGGAGCAGTACTTC.

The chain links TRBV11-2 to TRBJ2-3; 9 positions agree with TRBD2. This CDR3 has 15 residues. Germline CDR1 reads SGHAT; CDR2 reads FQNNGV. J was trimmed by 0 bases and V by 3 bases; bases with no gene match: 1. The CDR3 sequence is CASSLTSGSTDTQYF. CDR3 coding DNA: TGTGCCAGCAGCTTGACTAGCGGAAGCACAGATACGCAGTATTTT.

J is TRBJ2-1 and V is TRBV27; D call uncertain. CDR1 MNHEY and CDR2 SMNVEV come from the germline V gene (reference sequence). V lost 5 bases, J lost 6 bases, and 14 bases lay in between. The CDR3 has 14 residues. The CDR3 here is CASSPRRLGNEQFF. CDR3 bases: TGTGCCAGCAGTCCGAGACGACTTGGCAATGAGCAGTTCTTC.

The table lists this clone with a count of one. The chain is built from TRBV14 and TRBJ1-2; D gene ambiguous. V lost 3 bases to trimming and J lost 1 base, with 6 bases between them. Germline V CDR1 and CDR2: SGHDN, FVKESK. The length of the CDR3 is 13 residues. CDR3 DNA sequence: TGTGCCAGCAGCCACGAGATTAACTATGGCTACACCTTC. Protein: CASSHEINYGYTF.

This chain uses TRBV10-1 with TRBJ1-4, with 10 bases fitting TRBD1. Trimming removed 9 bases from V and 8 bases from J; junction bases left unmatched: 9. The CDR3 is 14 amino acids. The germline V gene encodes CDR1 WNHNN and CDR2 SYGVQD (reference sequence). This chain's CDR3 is CAREHGTGVEKLFF. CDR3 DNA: TGCGCCAGGGAGCACGGGACAGGGGTCGAAAAACTGTTTTTT.

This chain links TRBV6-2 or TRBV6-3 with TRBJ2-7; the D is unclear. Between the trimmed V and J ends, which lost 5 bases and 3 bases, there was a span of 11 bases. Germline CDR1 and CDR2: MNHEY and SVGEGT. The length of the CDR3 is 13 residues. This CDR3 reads CASSPTLIYEQYF. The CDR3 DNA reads TGTGCCAGCAGTCCAACCCTAATCTACGAGCAGTACTTC.

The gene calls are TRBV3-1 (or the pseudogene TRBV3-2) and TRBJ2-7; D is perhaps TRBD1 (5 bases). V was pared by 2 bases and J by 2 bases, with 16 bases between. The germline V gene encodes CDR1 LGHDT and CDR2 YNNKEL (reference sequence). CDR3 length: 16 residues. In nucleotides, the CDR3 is TGTGCCAGCAGCCAAACGCCGACAGCTACAACCTACGAGCAGTACTTC. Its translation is CASSQTPTATTYEQYF.

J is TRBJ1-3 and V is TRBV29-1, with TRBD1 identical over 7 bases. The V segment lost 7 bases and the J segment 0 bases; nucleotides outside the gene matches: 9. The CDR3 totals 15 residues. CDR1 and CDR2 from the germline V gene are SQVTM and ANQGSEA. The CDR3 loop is CSAVWDRISGNTIYF. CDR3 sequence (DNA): TGCAGCGCTGTCTGGGACAGAATCTCTGGAAACACCATATATTTT.

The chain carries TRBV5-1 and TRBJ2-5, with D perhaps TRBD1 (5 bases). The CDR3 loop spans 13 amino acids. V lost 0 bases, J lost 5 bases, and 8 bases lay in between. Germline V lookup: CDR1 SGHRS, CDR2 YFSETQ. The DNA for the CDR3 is TGCGCCAGCAGCTTGGGCAACAGGGAGACCCAGTACTTC. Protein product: CASSLGNRETQYF.

DNA for the CDR3: TGCGCCAGCAGCCCAACCGGGACAGGGGCAGTAGTGAACTATGGCTACACCTTC. Translated, it gives CASSPTGTGAVVNYGYTF. This chain links TRBV5-1 with TRBJ1-2; 10 bases align to TRBD1. After removal of 4 bases from V and 2 bases from J, the junction contained 14 bases not matched to a gene. This CDR3 has 18 amino acids. Germline CDR1 and CDR2: SGHRS and YFSETQ.

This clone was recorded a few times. In nucleotides, the CDR3 is TGTGCCAGCACCGACGACAGGGGGGGCACTGAAGCTTTCTTT. Residues: CASTDDRGGTEAFF. The chain uses TRBV28 and TRBJ1-1; the match to TRBD1 covers 9 bases. The CDR3 spans 14 residues. Unmatched junction bases numbered 7, after V lost 7 bases and J lost 4 bases. Germline assignment: CDR1 MDHEN and CDR2 SYDVKM.

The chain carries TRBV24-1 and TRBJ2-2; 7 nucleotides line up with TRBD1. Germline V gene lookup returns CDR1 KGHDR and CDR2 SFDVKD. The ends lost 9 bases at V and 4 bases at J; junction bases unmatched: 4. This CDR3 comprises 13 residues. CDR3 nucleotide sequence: TGTGCCACCGGGGCAGGGGGCACCGGGGAGCTGTTTTTT. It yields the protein CATGAGGTGELFF.